This T cell receptor beta chain was captured by sequencing in a study of glioma-infiltrating T cells. Across the study: Low-grade gliomas were grade II; glioblastomas were grade IV at initial diagnosis. Before surgery, glioma patients received dexamethasone for at most six days. Study-wide results and limits: A blood CDR3 motif signature was depleted in highly divergent patients.

Germline V CDR1 and CDR2: DFQATT, SNEGSKA (reference sequence). The CDR3 loop spans 13 amino acids. The V and J ends lost 3 bases and 8 bases, in that order; junction bases with no gene match: 9. This clonotype has ten or more counts. Its antigen is as yet unknown. TCR alpha and beta CDR3 regions were amplified from RNA using iRepertoire nested multiplex PCR. Each CDR3 protein is one row after TCRdb ran MiXCR on the multiplex PCR reads. The sample shows approximately 400,000 distinct CDR3 sequences, 41% of them seen only once. Source material: glioma tissue, nonneoplastic brain tissue, or PBMCs (not recorded which). The chain joins TRBV20-1 to TRBJ1-1; 7 nucleotides match TRBD1. This TCR was sampled from a human donor with low-grade glioma or glioblastoma, undergoing nonglioma brain surgery, or in good health (not recorded which). Here the CDR3 DNA reads TGCAGTGCTAGGAGACAGGGCCCGGTGGAAGCTTTCTTT. This gives the protein CSARRQGPVEAFF.